Following are 27 T cell receptor beta chains from one sample sequenced in a study of blood T cell repertoires in COVID-19. The method was immunoSEQ multiplex PCR; TCRdb's version includes in-frame clones alone and lacks a portion of them. The table includes roughly 150,000 clones, around 84% detected once. The sequenced sample was peripheral blood. The receptor set was obtained from a woman in her sixties with COVID-19, enrolled during active disease.

The rearrangement joins TRBV15 to TRBJ1-6; 7 positions agree with TRBD1. Losses at the gene ends were 0 bases for V and 7 bases for J; bases not matched to a gene: 6. This CDR3 comprises 16 residues. The V gene's germline CDR1 is LNHNV and CDR2 YYDKDF (reference sequence). The CDR3: CATSRDPQGRNSPLHF. The CDR3 DNA sequence: TGTGCCACCAGCAGAGATCCACAGGGGAGGAATTCACCCCTCCACTTT. Full variable domain (remainder filled in from reference TRBV15 and TRBJ1-6): DAMVIQNPRYQVTQFGKPVTLSCSQTLNHNVMYWYQQKSSQAPKLLFHYYDKDFNNEADTPDNFQSRRPNTSFCFLDIRSPGLGDTAMYLCATSRDPQGRNSPLHFGNGTRLTVT.

This chain connects TRBV19 to TRBJ1-1; D is unresolved. Trimming removed 4 bases from V and 9 bases from J, with 12 bases in between. CDR3 size: 12 residues. CDR1 and CDR2 from the germline V gene are LNHDA and SQIVND (reference sequence). The CDR3 is CASSTELPQAFF. The CDR3 DNA reads as TGTGCCAGTAGTACTGAACTGCCTCAAGCTTTCTTT.

V usage is TRBV19 and J usage is TRBJ2-5; D not certain. The length of the CDR3 is 11 residues. In germline, CDR1 is LNHDA, CDR2 SQIVND (reference sequence). V gave up 0 bases and J gave up 9 bases, with 5 bases separating them. CDR3 coding DNA: TGTGCCAGTAGTATAGATCGGGCCCAGTACTTC. Its translation: CASSIDRAQYF.

V usage is TRBV19 and J usage is TRBJ2-7, with D possibly TRBD2 on 6 matching bases. Trimming left V 2 bases short and J 6 bases short, with 11 bases between. Germline CDR1 and CDR2: LNHDA and SQIVND (reference sequence). This CDR3 contains 13 residues. The CDR3 region has the DNA TGTGCCAGTAGTATACTCGGGAGTAGCGAGCAGTACTTC. It yields the protein CASSILGSSEQYF.

The rearrangement links TRBV9 to TRBJ2-7; D is unresolved. Germline V CDR1 and CDR2: SGDLS, YYNGEE. The ends were cut back, 0 bases at V and 0 bases at J, with 4 bases in the middle. The length of the CDR3 is 13 residues. The CDR3 sequence: CASSVAVSYEQYF. CDR3 DNA: TGTGCCAGCAGCGTAGCAGTCTCCTACGAGCAGTACTTC.

V gene TRBV3-1 (or the pseudogene TRBV3-2) combines with J gene TRBJ1-6; a possible D gene is TRBD1 (6 bases). The V gene lost 1 base and the J gene lost 7 bases, with 14 bases spanning the gap. CDR3 length equals 16 residues. CDR1 and CDR2 from the germline V gene are LGHDT and YNNKEL (reference sequence). The CDR3 region is CASSQGSGQRNSPLHF. Written as DNA, the CDR3 is TGTGCCAGCAGCCAAGGATCGGGACAACGAAATTCACCCCTCCACTTT.

V usage is TRBV6-2 or TRBV6-3 and J usage is TRBJ1-1; TRBD1 matches 7 bases. This CDR3 is built from 14 residues. V lost 5 bases, J lost 2 bases, and 5 bases stayed unmatched. Germline V CDR1 and CDR2: MNHEY, SVGEGT. This chain's CDR3 is CASSPYRGNTEAFF. CDR3 coding DNA: TGTGCCAGCAGTCCATACAGGGGTAACACTGAAGCTTTCTTT.

This clone was seen once. The chain recombines TRBV4-2 with TRBJ1-1; D might be TRBD1 (6 bases). The V end lost 4 bases, the J end lost 4 bases, and 19 bases lay between the germline ends. There are 16 residues in the CDR3. Germline assignment: CDR1 LGHNA and CDR2 YNFKEQ. In DNA, the CDR3 is TGTGCCAGCAGCCCCTTAGGGGGACCCCCGGGCACTGAAGCTTTCTTT. This codes for CASSPLGGPPGTEAFF.

The chain combines TRBV7-2 with TRBJ1-3; D is ambiguous. This CDR3 is built from 13 residues. Trimming removed 1 base at V and 4 bases at J, with 5 bases between. The germline gives CDR1 SGHTA, CDR2 FQGNSA. The CDR3 loop is CASSLEHGNTIYF. The CDR3 region has the DNA TGTGCCAGCAGCTTAGAACACGGAAACACCATATATTTT.

The V call is TRBV6-2 or TRBV6-3, the J call TRBJ2-5; a possible D gene is TRBD2 (7 bases). The CDR3 covers 13 residues. CDR1 is MNHEY and CDR2 is SVGEGT in the germline V gene. Trimming stripped 6 bases from V and 5 bases from J, with 13 bases between. For the CDR3, the DNA is TGTGCCAGCAGCGAGGGGGGGAAGGAGACCCAGTACTTC. Residues: CASSEGGKETQYF.

As DNA, the CDR3 is TGTGCCAGCCTTAAGAGTTATGGCTACACCTTC. Protein sequence: CASLKSYGYTF. The chain combines TRBV6-5 with TRBJ1-2; no clear D. Deletions cut 8 bases from V and 5 bases from J, with 9 bases between. Germline lookup yields CDR1 MNHEY and CDR2 SVGAGI. The CDR3 runs to 11 residues.

This clone was picked up one time. The CDR3 loop is CASSSLGDTQGYGYTF. Here the CDR3 DNA reads TGTGCCAGCAGTTCACTGGGGGACACCCAAGGGTATGGCTACACCTTC. The genes are TRBV28 and TRBJ1-2; tentative D call: TRBD1 (6 bases). The germline CDR1 and CDR2 sequences are MDHEN and SYDVKM. The CDR3 sequence is 16 residues long. V dropped 4 bases and J dropped 5 bases, with 20 bases sitting between them.

The V gene is TRBV10-3, the J gene TRBJ2-7; 7 bases agree with TRBD2. Germline V lookup: CDR1 ENHRY, CDR2 SYGVKD. V lost 6 bases and J lost 0; bases outside the gene matches: 5. The CDR3 contains 14 residues. CDR3 nucleotide sequence: TGTGCCATCAGACCAACTAGCGCCTCCTACGAGCAGTACTTC. Its translation is CAIRPTSASYEQYF.

The chain joins TRBV3-1 (or the pseudogene TRBV3-2) to TRBJ2-5, with TRBD2 as a possible D gene (5 bases). V was trimmed by 3 bases and J by 1 base, leaving 9 bases between them. The CDR3 contains 14 residues. CDR1 is LGHDT and CDR2 is YNNKEL in the germline V gene (reference sequence). CDR3 loop: CASSQRVTQETQYF. As DNA, the CDR3 is TGTGCCAGCAGCCAGAGGGTGACCCAAGAGACCCAGTACTTC.

The chain recombines TRBV5-1 with TRBJ1-4; D unresolved. The germline V gene encodes CDR1 SGHRS and CDR2 YFSETQ. The CDR3 sequence is 13 residues long. V dropped 4 bases and J dropped 4 bases, with 8 bases sitting between them. The CDR3 is CASSVGYNEKLFF. The CDR3 bases are TGCGCCAGCAGCGTCGGGTATAATGAAAAACTGTTTTTT.

The genes are TRBV30 and TRBJ2-5; the match to TRBD1 covers 7 bases. Unmatched junction bases numbered 2, after V lost 4 bases and J lost 3 bases. Germline loops: CDR1 GTSNPN, CDR2 SVGIG (reference sequence). CDR3 length: 12 residues. The CDR3 here is CAWKGAKETQYF. The CDR3 bases are TGTGCCTGGAAGGGGGCAAAAGAGACCCAGTACTTC.

This chain joins TRBV3-1 (or the pseudogene TRBV3-2) and TRBJ1-2, with 7 nucleotides matching TRBD1. Germline trimming cut 1 base from V and 3 bases from J; bases unmatched to any gene: 5. Per the germline V gene, CDR1 is LGHDT and CDR2 is YNNKEL (reference sequence). CDR3 length: 15 amino acids. CDR3 DNA sequence: TGTGCCAGCAGCCAAGCCGCGACAGGGTACTATGGCTACACCTTC. Translation: CASSQAATGYYGYTF.

The rearrangement joins TRBV11-1 to TRBJ1-2; a weak D match, TRBD1 (6 bases). The CDR3 has 13 amino acids. Trimming took 1 base from V and 4 from J, leaving 7 bases between them. Germline-derived CDR1 and CDR2 are SGHAT and FQDESV (reference sequence). This chain's CDR3 is CASSLDRAYGYTF. In DNA form, the CDR3 reads TGTGCCAGCAGCTTAGACAGGGCCTATGGCTACACCTTC.

This chain connects TRBV4-2 to TRBJ2-1, with TRBD1 as a possible D gene (5 bases). There are 14 residues in the CDR3. The V gene lost 2 bases and the J gene lost 10 bases, with 15 bases spanning the gap. The germline V gene encodes CDR1 LGHNA and CDR2 YNFKEQ. The CDR3 coding sequence is TGTGCCAGCAGCCAATCTGCCGTGGCAGGGGAGCAGTTCTTC. It is translated as CASSQSAVAGEQFF.

The rearrangement links TRBV18 to TRBJ2-2; 7 bases align to TRBD1. Germline V gene data show CDR1 as KGHSH and CDR2 as LQKENI. The CDR3 sequence is 16 residues long. V was clipped by 5 bases and J by 2 bases; unmatched bases: 8. DNA for the CDR3: TGTGCCAGCTCATCCGAGGACAGGACAAACACCGGGGAGCTGTTTTTT. It codes for CASSSEDRTNTGELFF.

The V and J genes are TRBV5-4 and TRBJ1-2; 7 positions agree with TRBD1. The CDR3 runs to 17 residues. Germline loops: CDR1 SGHNT, CDR2 YYREEE (reference sequence). Losses at the gene ends were 4 bases for V and 2 bases for J; bases not matched to a gene: 14. The CDR3 sequence: CASSVMNDRVKNYGYTF. DNA for the CDR3: TGTGCCAGCAGCGTAATGAATGACAGGGTAAAGAACTATGGCTACACCTTC.

V usage is TRBV10-3 and J usage is TRBJ2-1; D remains ambiguous. CDR1 is ENHRY, CDR2 SYGVKD, per germline. This CDR3 region has 14 residues. V was clipped by 2 bases and J by 8 bases, with 13 bases between them. CDR3 loop: CAISESLGPYEQFF. The CDR3 DNA follows: TGTGCCATCAGTGAGAGCTTGGGCCCCTATGAGCAGTTCTTC.

V and J are TRBV7-3 and TRBJ1-2; 7 nucleotides match TRBD1. The junction had 9 bases not matched to a gene; V was cut back by 5 bases and J by 0 bases. Germline V lookup: CDR1 SGHTA, CDR2 FQGTGA. The CDR3 consists of 16 residues. CDR3 protein: CASSQEGQSTNYGYTF. DNA of the CDR3: TGTGCCAGCAGCCAGGAGGGACAGTCCACTAACTATGGCTACACCTTC.

This chain joins TRBV12-3 or TRBV12-4 and TRBJ2-2; 7 bases line up with TRBD2. The CDR3 extends over 13 amino acids. With 9 bases clipped from V and 5 bases from J, the junction kept 6 bases outside the gene matches. The DNA for the CDR3 is TGTGCCAGTCTTGGCGGGAGAACCGGGGAGCTGTTTTTT. Translation: CASLGGRTGELFF.

This chain links TRBV11-2 with TRBJ2-2, with a weak D call TRBD1 (6 bases). The V gene's germline CDR1 is SGHAT and CDR2 FQNNGV. The CDR3 length is 15 residues. Trimming took 4 bases from V and 2 from J, leaving 11 bases between them. The chain's CDR3 is CASSSDRRNTGELFF. CDR3 nucleotide sequence: TGTGCCAGCAGCTCGGACAGACGAAACACCGGGGAGCTGTTTTTT.

The CDR3 DNA reads as TGCAGCGTTGAATTAGCGGGGCCCTACAATGAGCAGTTCTTC. Translating it yields CSVELAGPYNEQFF. The chain is built from TRBV29-1 and TRBJ2-1, with 8 nucleotides matching TRBD2. CDR1 and CDR2 from the germline V gene are SQVTM and ANQGSEA. J gave up 2 bases and V 2 bases, and 2 bases lay outside the gene matches. CDR3 length: 14 residues.

This sequence joins TRBV30 and TRBJ1-5; TRBD1 might be the D (5 bases). This CDR3 has 13 amino acids. Trimming took 4 bases from V and 2 from J, leaving 9 bases between them. The germline gives CDR1 GTSNPN, CDR2 SVGIG (reference sequence). The chain's CDR3 is CAWNRRGNQPQHF. The CDR3 DNA reads as TGTGCCTGGAACAGGCGCGGCAATCAGCCCCAGCATTTT.